The 30 T cell receptor beta chains below all came from one sample that was sequenced in a study of CD8+ T cells in alopecia areata. Extracted RNA was reverse transcribed into cDNA, the sequencing template. Produced via immunoSEQ multiplex PCR; TCRdb's table is partial and in-frame only. The table records around 210,000 clones, roughly 50% of them present only once. Sequencing was done on a sample of CD8+ T cells sorted from blood. These receptors all come from a human donor in good health.

This chain links TRBV29-1 with TRBJ1-2; TRBD1 aligns across 7 bases. This CDR3 contains 14 residues. Trimming cost V 7 bases and J 3 bases; bases outside gene matches: 11. CDR1 and CDR2 (germline): SQVTM, ANQGSEA. The CDR3 reads CSDRAPGQHYGYTF. DNA for the CDR3: TGCAGCGATCGGGCTCCGGGACAGCACTATGGCTACACCTTC.

The chain uses TRBV2 and TRBJ1-4, with a weak D call TRBD1 (5 bases). The CDR3 is 14 residues long. Germline CDR1 reads SNHLY; CDR2 reads FYNNEI. V was pared by 2 bases and J by 7 bases, with 11 bases between. CDR3 sequence reads: CASSERQGGEKLFF. The CDR3 nucleotides read TGTGCCAGCAGTGAAAGGCAGGGTGGTGAAAAACTGTTTTTT.

This clone was recorded only once. This same CDR3 is encoded by further DNA sequences in the sample. The V gene is TRBV29-1, the J gene TRBJ1-5; D is undetermined. Trimming removed 4 bases from V and 0 bases from J, with 1 base in between. The CDR3 length is 11 residues. The germline V gene has CDR1 SQVTM and CDR2 ANQGSEA. CDR3 coding DNA: TGCAGCGTTGGTAGCAATCAGCCCCAGCATTTT. Encoded protein: CSVGSNQPQHF.

The gene calls are TRBV27 and TRBJ2-1; 15 positions match TRBD2. The J segment lost 8 bases and the V segment lost 6 bases, leaving 5 bases of the junction unmatched. The V gene's germline CDR1 is MNHEY and CDR2 SMNVEV (reference sequence). The CDR3 extends over 15 amino acids. CDR3 bases: TGTGCCAGCAGCCCCGGGACTAGCGGGGGGTATGAGCAGTTCTTC. It encodes CASSPGTSGGYEQFF.

This clone has more than one count but fewer than ten. Given a much more abundant clone one base away, this may be a read error. Other DNA sequences in the sample encode the same CDR3. The chain couples TRBV12-5 to TRBJ2-7; D ambiguous. The CDR3 spans 11 residues. Germline V gene data show CDR1 as LGHNT and CDR2 as FRNRAP. Deletions cut 1 base from V and 3 bases from J, with 1 base between. Here the CDR3 DNA reads TGTGCTAGTGGTTTGGGCTACGAGCAGTACTTC. This codes for CASGLGYEQYF. The full variable domain, its missing parts supplied by reference TRBV12-5 and TRBJ2-7, is DARVTQTPRHKVTEMGQEVTMRCQPILGHNTVFWYRQTMMQGLELLAYFRNRAPLDDSGMPKDRFSAEMPDATLATLKIQPSEPRDSAVYFCASGLGYEQYFGPGTRLTVT.

The chain carries TRBV27 and TRBJ2-5; a possible D gene is TRBD2 (5 bases). The CDR3 has 17 residues. Germline V lookup: CDR1 MNHEY, CDR2 SMNVEV (reference sequence). The V gene lost 4 bases and the J gene lost 5 bases, with 23 bases spanning the gap. The CDR3 DNA is TGTGCCAGCAGTTCTCACGCCGGGTCAGGCTGGGAGGAGACCCAGTACTTC. Translation gives CASSSHAGSGWEETQYF.

Only a few counts were recorded for this clone. The V and J genes are TRBV4-1 and TRBJ2-1; D call uncertain. The CDR3 contains 13 residues. Germline V gene data show CDR1 as MGHRA and CDR2 as YSYEKL. Trimming shortened V by 1 base and J by 10 bases, and 11 bases separated the two germline ends. In DNA form, the CDR3 reads TGCGCCAGCAGCCAAGTAGAAGGGTTGGAGCAGTTCTTC. It codes for CASSQVEGLEQFF.

The V gene is TRBV15, the J gene TRBJ1-3, with D maybe TRBD1 (5 bases). The CDR3 length is 15 residues. The ends were cut back, 0 bases at V and 2 bases at J, with 8 bases in the middle. Germline V gene lookup returns CDR1 LNHNV and CDR2 YYDKDF (reference sequence). CDR3 nucleotides: TGTGCCACCAGCAGAGAGGGAGGGGCTGGAAACACCATATATTTT. Translation gives CATSREGGAGNTIYF.

This chain connects TRBV4-1 to TRBJ1-1, with a weak D call TRBD1 (6 bases). This CDR3 has 13 residues. Germline values: CDR1 MGHRA, CDR2 YSYEKL. V lost 0 bases to trimming and J lost 8 bases, with 10 bases between them. The CDR3 DNA follows: TGCGCCAGCAGCCAAGACCCGGGGGCGGAAGCTTTCTTT. Its protein is CASSQDPGAEAFF.

The chain couples TRBV2 to TRBJ2-3; D is undetermined. Germline V gene data show CDR1 as SNHLY and CDR2 as FYNNEI. CDR3 size: 14 residues. Trimming left V 1 base short and J 2 bases short, with 7 bases between. CDR3 in DNA: TGTGCCAGCAGTGAAGGGCCCCACACAGATACGCAGTATTTT. It is translated as CASSEGPHTDTQYF.

About this clone itself: Given a much more abundant clone one base away, this may be a read error. This specimen includes other DNA sequences encoding the same CDR3. The CDR3 region has the DNA TGTGCCAGCAGCTTTGGGAACACTGAAGCTTTCTTT. Protein: CASSFGNTEAFF. The chain employs TRBV7-9 and TRBJ1-1; D remains unclear. The CDR3 has 12 amino acids. Per the germline V gene, CDR1 is SEHNR and CDR2 is FQNEAQ (reference sequence). V lost 3 bases and J 1 base, leaving 3 bases between the germline ends.

The chain recombines TRBV7-8 with TRBJ2-3; D is ambiguous. Germline CDR1 SGHVS, CDR2 FQNEAQ. The CDR3 runs 15 residues. V shed 4 bases and J shed 2 bases, with 13 bases lying between them. The CDR3 coding sequence is TGTGCCAGCAGCTCAAGGGCTAGTTTCACAGATACGCAGTATTTT. Amino acids: CASSSRASFTDTQYF.

This clone was seen a single time. The gene calls are TRBV29-1 and TRBJ1-2; the D gene is possibly TRBD1 (5 bases). V shed 3 bases and J shed 4 bases, with 12 bases lying between them. There are 13 residues in the CDR3. Germline V gives CDR1 SQVTM, CDR2 ANQGSEA. As DNA, the CDR3 is TGCAGCGTTGAGGCCTTGGGACCCTATGGCTACACCTTC. Translation: CSVEALGPYGYTF.

The CDR3 DNA reads TGCGCCAGCAGCCAAGAATCAGCCTCTATGTACGAGCAGTACTTC. The encoded protein is CASSQESASMYEQYF. This chain joins TRBV4-1 and TRBJ2-7, with D unclear. V was shortened by 0 bases and J by 4 bases, with 13 bases between the two germline ends. There are 15 residues in the CDR3. CDR1 is MGHRA, CDR2 YSYEKL, per germline.

This clone was observed a single time. The V and J genes are TRBV15 and TRBJ1-5; 7 nucleotides agree with TRBD1. Per germline, CDR1 LNHNV and CDR2 YYDKDF (reference sequence). The CDR3 covers 15 residues. With 2 bases clipped from V and 5 bases from J, the junction kept 6 bases outside the gene matches. CDR3 sequence (DNA): TGTGCCACCAGCAGACCGGACAGGAGGGATCAGCCCCAGCATTTT. Translating it yields CATSRPDRRDQPQHF.

This clone was seen only a few times. The identical CDR3 is also encoded by other nucleotide sequences in the sample. The chain joins TRBV13 to TRBJ2-3, with no clear D. Per germline, CDR1 PRHDT and CDR2 FYEKMQ (reference sequence). The CDR3 has 14 amino acids. V was shortened by 4 bases and J by 0 bases, with 8 bases between the two germline ends. CDR3 sequence: CASSSRDSTDTQYF. CDR3 DNA: TGTGCCAGCAGCTCCAGAGATAGCACAGATACGCAGTATTTT.

The rearrangement joins TRBV2 to TRBJ1-2; D possibly corresponds to TRBD1 (5 bases). Trimming stripped 11 bases from V and 4 bases from J, with 20 bases between. The length of the CDR3 is 14 residues. The germline gives CDR1 SNHLY, CDR2 FYNNEI. The CDR3 nucleotides are TGTGCCGAGGGGACGGCAGACTCCCCCTATGGCTACACCTTC. It specifies CAEGTADSPYGYTF.

In this sample, this clone turned up many times. J is TRBJ2-1 and V is TRBV7-2; tentative D call: TRBD2 (6 bases). CDR3 length equals 16 residues. The germline V and J ends were trimmed by 3 bases and 4 bases, with 16 bases remaining between them. The germline CDR1 and CDR2 sequences are SGHTA and FQGNSA. The CDR3 loop reads CASSFSAGASYNEQFF. The CDR3 DNA reads TGTGCCAGCAGCTTTTCAGCGGGCGCGTCTTACAATGAGCAGTTCTTC.

The chain is built from TRBV7-9 and TRBJ2-3; 7 bases agree with TRBD1. This CDR3 is built from 15 residues. The germline gives CDR1 SEHNR, CDR2 FQNEAQ (reference sequence). V was pared by 4 bases and J by 0 bases, with 4 bases of the junction left unmatched. The CDR3 DNA is TGTGCCAGCAGCTCTCCGGGACAGAGCACAGATACGCAGTATTTT. It yields the protein CASSSPGQSTDTQYF.

V and J are TRBV13 and TRBJ2-1; TRBD2 matches 8 bases. Germline V gives CDR1 PRHDT, CDR2 FYEKMQ (reference sequence). CDR3 length: 14 amino acids. J gave up 8 bases and V 5 bases, and 8 bases lay outside the gene matches. In DNA form, the CDR3 reads TGTGCCAGCAGCGATGGGACTAGGGGCCATGAGCAGTTCTTC. This encodes CASSDGTRGHEQFF.

This rearrangement joins TRBV4-1 to TRBJ2-2, with unresolved D. This CDR3 is built from 15 residues. Trimming stripped 0 bases from V and 5 bases from J, with 10 bases between. The germline V gene has CDR1 MGHRA and CDR2 YSYEKL. The CDR3 loop reads CASSQDLRPTGELFF. The CDR3 DNA reads TGCGCCAGCAGCCAAGATCTACGACCTACCGGGGAGCTGTTTTTT.

This clone was found a few times. The J gene is TRBJ2-5, the V gene TRBV15, with unresolved D. The CDR3 totals 14 residues. Germline values: CDR1 LNHNV, CDR2 YYDKDF (reference sequence). The V end lost 0 bases, the J end lost 1 base, and 6 bases lay between the germline ends. DNA for the CDR3: TGTGCCACCAGCAGAGATTTGAGCCAAGAGACCCAGTACTTC. As protein: CATSRDLSQETQYF.

This clone has more than one count but fewer than ten. The J gene is TRBJ1-5, the V gene TRBV11-2; D gene unclear. The germline gives CDR1 SGHAT, CDR2 FQNNGV. The CDR3 is 14 residues long. Trimming pared 5 bases from V and 0 bases from J, leaving 8 bases between. CDR3 in DNA: TGTGCCAGCAGCCCCGATAATAGCAATCAGCCCCAGCATTTT. Its protein is CASSPDNSNQPQHF. The entire variable domain, with the rest obtained from reference TRBV11-2 and TRBJ1-5, is as follows: EAGVAQSPRYKIIEKRQSVAFWCNPISGHATLYWYQQILGQGPKLLIQFQNNGVVDDSQLPKDRFSAERLKGVDSTLKIQPAKLEDSAVYLCASSPDNSNQPQHFGDGTRLSIL.

This clone was seen only a few times. The junction does not match germline at one end; this may be a read error. The chain uses TRBV7-9 and TRBJ2-1; a weak D match, TRBD2 (6 bases). CDR3 length: 11 residues. CDR1 and CDR2 (germline): SEHNR, FQNEAQ (reference sequence). CDR3 bases: TGTGCCAGCAGCTTCGGCGGGGTACAGCTCTTC. Translation gives CASSFGGVQLF.

J is TRBJ2-7 and V is TRBV6-5; either TRBD1 or TRBD2 may fit D (5 bases each). The CDR3 extends over 14 amino acids. Germline V gene data show CDR1 as MNHEY and CDR2 as SVGAGI. The V end lost 5 bases, the J end lost 0 bases, and 11 bases lay between the germline ends. The CDR3 loop reads CASSARDGSYEQYF. The CDR3 region has the DNA TGTGCCAGCAGTGCCCGGGACGGCTCCTACGAGCAGTACTTC.

The V and J genes are TRBV5-6 and TRBJ2-6, with D possibly being TRBD1 (5 bases). V was shortened by 4 bases and J by 4 bases, with 6 bases between the two germline ends. Germline lookup yields CDR1 SGHDT and CDR2 YYEEEE. The CDR3 spans 13 residues. This CDR3 reads CASSGAGANVLTF. The CDR3 nucleotides read TGTGCCAGCAGCGGGGCAGGGGCCAACGTCCTGACTTTC.

This clone showed up just a few times. The CDR3 DNA follows: TGTGCCACCAGCGGTAACAATGAGCAGTTCTTC. Protein sequence: CATSGNNEQFF. The chain recombines TRBV15 with TRBJ2-1; D is unresolved. V lost 5 bases and J lost 5, with 4 bases in between. Germline loops: CDR1 LNHNV, CDR2 YYDKDF (reference sequence). The CDR3 covers 11 residues.

The CDR3 sequence: CSVEVTGTFETQYF. DNA for the CDR3: TGCAGCGTTGAAGTGACAGGGACTTTTGAGACCCAGTACTTC. V and J are TRBV29-1 and TRBJ2-5; D may be TRBD1 (7 bases). The germline gives CDR1 SQVTM, CDR2 ANQGSEA. The CDR3 sequence is 14 residues long. Trimming pared 1 base from V and 5 bases from J, leaving 14 bases between.

The J gene is TRBJ1-2, the V gene TRBV25-1; the D gene is possibly TRBD1 (5 bases). The V end was cut by 8 bases, the J end by 4 bases, with 14 bases between. Germline loops: CDR1 MGHDK, CDR2 SYGVNS. The CDR3 has 13 residues. CDR3 coding DNA: TGTGCCAGCCGGGGGGGAGGGATCTATGGCTACACCTTC. Translation gives CASRGGGIYGYTF.

The rearrangement joins TRBV4-1 to TRBJ2-7; TRBD2 matches at 12 bases. V was pared by 3 bases and J by 1 base, with 4 bases of the junction left unmatched. CDR1 is MGHRA, CDR2 YSYEKL, per germline. This CDR3 region has 16 residues. The CDR3 sequence is CASSQSGTSGSYEQYF. In DNA, the CDR3 is TGCGCCAGCAGCCAGTCTGGGACTAGCGGGTCCTACGAGCAGTACTTC.